This is a list of T cell receptor beta chains from one sample in a study of T-cell memory formation after mild COVID-19. TCRdb recomputed calls from the 5' RACE reads with MiXCR, one row per CDR3 protein. The table shows roughly 220,000 distinct CDR3 sequences, with about 9.2% occurring only once. Sequences were obtained from PBMCs or a T cell subset sorted from them (not recorded which). Receptors originate from a man younger than 35 who had mild COVID-19 (a few samples of this study predate the infection). Cell type and time point are not known. Both conserved end residues are trimmed from each CDR3.

length,J,V,CDR3
9,TRBJ2-7,TRBV14,ASSQGRGQA
11,TRBJ1-5,TRBV7-2,ASSLMREQPQH
15,TRBJ2-1,TRBV6-2/TRBV6-3,ASSYSLRQEPWDEQF
12,TRBJ2-2,TRBV5-1,ASSLRGTTGELF
13,TRBJ1-6,TRBV15,ATSRDGQGISPLH
10,TRBJ1-1,TRBV6-1,ASTWTGSEAF
15,TRBJ2-2,TRBV6-2/TRBV6-3,ASTPAPRGNWAGELF
11,TRBJ2-3,TRBV7-9,ASSTRGPDTQY
13,TRBJ1-2,TRBV10-3,AISESVKGSYGYT
13,TRBJ2-5,TRBV4-2,ASSQARDAGGTQY
12,TRBJ2-7,TRBV5-1,ASSQRQGAYEQY